The 24 T cell receptor beta chains in this list originate from one sample, sequenced in a study of shared clonotypes between healthy human individuals (dated by TCRdb to 2018 to 2020). Library preparation employed the immunoSEQ multiplex PCR assay. TCRdb re-hosts the immuneACCESS table, in-frame sequences only. Its copies lack some clones; in the studies checked, an unresolved V gene accounts for under half of them, and the cause for the rest is not known. The sample table records 660,000 or so clones; roughly 96% of these occur just once. Clones ranked in the top ten supply roughly 0.12% of the sample. CD8 naive samples were CD45RO-negative cells positively selected for CCR7, giving a CD45RA+CCR7+ population that excluded TemRA cells. Input material: naive CD8+ T cells sorted from blood. The label giving this sample's cell subset or site can be read as: CD45RA+CCR7+. Receptors were obtained from a woman younger than 45 in good health.

Here the CDR3 reads CASSRLPRDSPLHF. The CDR3 nucleotides read TGCGCCAGCAGCCGCCTGCCTCGAGATTCACCCCTCCACTTT. This chain connects TRBV4-1 to TRBJ1-6; unclear D gene. The germline CDR1 and CDR2 sequences are MGHRA and YSYEKL. The CDR3 runs 14 residues. With 4 bases removed from V and 8 bases from J, the gap between germline ends came to 12 bases.

This chain uses TRBV6-5 with TRBJ1-1, with D unresolved. Germline loops: CDR1 MNHEY, CDR2 SVGAGI. The V end lost 0 bases, the J end lost 4 bases, and 12 bases lay between the germline ends. There are 15 residues in the CDR3. The CDR3 DNA follows: TGTGCCAGCAGTTACTCGATAGGCGGGATCACTGAAGCTTTCTTT. As protein: CASSYSIGGITEAFF.

The chain links TRBV11-1 to TRBJ1-1; TRBD1 aligns across 7 bases. The CDR3 length is 16 residues. The trim removed 5 bases at V and 8 bases at J, leaving 17 bases unmatched. Germline loops: CDR1 SGHAT, CDR2 FQDESV (reference sequence). CDR3 sequence: CASSPYWTGGGLEAFF. As DNA, the CDR3 is TGTGCCAGCAGCCCCTACTGGACAGGAGGCGGTCTGGAAGCTTTCTTT.

V usage is TRBV7-6 and J usage is TRBJ2-3, with 9 positions matching TRBD2. Germline CDR1 is SGHVS and CDR2 is FNYEAQ. Trimming removed 1 base from V and 6 bases from J; junction bases left unmatched: 8. This CDR3 comprises 16 residues. The CDR3 protein is CASSLEAGGPSDTQYF. In DNA form, the CDR3 reads TGTGCCAGCAGCTTAGAGGCGGGAGGGCCCTCTGATACGCAGTATTTT.

The DNA for the CDR3 is TGTGCCAGCAGTTTTACAGGCGAGGGCTACACCTTC. It yields the protein CASSFTGEGYTF. The chain employs TRBV27 and TRBJ1-2, with D tentatively TRBD1 (5 bases). This CDR3 has 12 residues. The germline gives CDR1 MNHEY, CDR2 SMNVEV (reference sequence). The V and J ends lost 3 bases and 8 bases respectively, with 10 bases between them.

The chain carries TRBV27 and TRBJ2-2, with D possibly called TRBD1 or TRBD2 (5 bases each). This CDR3 spans 18 amino acids. V was trimmed by 4 bases and J by 2 bases, leaving 20 bases between them. Germline values: CDR1 MNHEY, CDR2 SMNVEV (reference sequence). Here the CDR3 reads CASSWQVWAGSNTGELFF. CDR3 in DNA: TGTGCCAGCAGTTGGCAAGTCTGGGCAGGGAGTAACACCGGGGAGCTGTTTTTT.

This chain uses TRBV4-1 with TRBJ1-4; 9 bases map to TRBD1. This CDR3 contains 16 residues. The germline gives CDR1 MGHRA, CDR2 YSYEKL. The J segment lost 7 bases and the V segment lost 1 base, leaving 7 bases of the junction unmatched. CDR3 in DNA: TGCGCCAGCAGCCAAGGGGGACAGGGCGGGTTTGAAAAACTGTTTTTT. This translates into CASSQGGQGGFEKLFF.

The chain is built from TRBV6-1 and TRBJ2-7, with TRBD1 as a possible D gene (6 bases). This CDR3 is built from 16 residues. Trimming took off 4 bases at V and 2 bases at J, with 18 bases between the two ends. Germline V lookup: CDR1 MNHNS, CDR2 SASEGT. The chain's CDR3 is CASSARRTVPTYEQYF. The CDR3 nucleotides are TGTGCCAGCAGTGCACGCAGGACAGTCCCCACCTACGAGCAGTACTTC.

This chain links TRBV10-2 with TRBJ2-7; the match to TRBD2 covers 9 bases. V was pared by 8 bases and J by 7 bases, with 3 bases of the junction left unmatched. Germline CDR1 and CDR2: WSHSY and SAAADI. This CDR3 is 11 amino acids long. CDR3 DNA sequence: TGCGCCAGCTCGCTAGCGGGGGAGCAGTACTTC. Translation gives CASSLAGEQYF.

This sequence joins TRBV5-1 and TRBJ1-4; weak D call: TRBD1 (5 bases). V shed 0 bases and J shed 4 bases, with 10 bases lying between them. Germline V gives CDR1 SGHRS, CDR2 YFSETQ. This CDR3 comprises 15 residues. The CDR3, as DNA: TGCGCCAGCAGCTTGGAGGGACGGCTTAATGAAAAACTGTTTTTT. It specifies CASSLEGRLNEKLFF.

The chain uses TRBV19 and TRBJ2-5, with D possibly being TRBD1 (6 bases). Between the trimmed V and J ends, which lost 1 base and 2 bases, there was a span of 11 bases. Looked up from germline, CDR1 is LNHDA and CDR2 is SQIVND (reference sequence). The CDR3 contains 15 residues. The CDR3 region is CASSIVGTLQETQYF. The DNA of the CDR3 is TGTGCCAGTAGTATAGTGGGGACACTGCAAGAGACCCAGTACTTC.

To note about this clone: Additional DNA sequences in this sample encode the identical CDR3. This chain joins TRBV27 and TRBJ2-7; 7 nucleotides line up with TRBD1. J lost 2 bases, V lost 3 bases, and 4 bases had no gene match. CDR1 is MNHEY, CDR2 SMNVEV, per germline (reference sequence). CDR3 length equals 14 residues. Here the CDR3 DNA reads TGTGCCAGCAGTTTGCTAGGGGGCACCTACGAGCAGTACTTC. Residues: CASSLLGGTYEQYF.

This clone was recorded only once. This chain links TRBV2 with TRBJ2-1, with TRBD2 matching over 7 bases. The CDR3 covers 12 residues. CDR1 is SNHLY, CDR2 FYNNEI, per germline. V gave up 11 bases and J gave up 0 bases; unmatched junction bases: 1. The CDR3 DNA reads as TGTGCCTCTAGCGGCTCCTACAATGAGCAGTTCTTC. Its translation: CASSGSYNEQFF.

The chain uses TRBV19 and TRBJ2-3; 9 positions agree with TRBD1. The CDR3 contains 16 residues. J gave up 2 bases and V 5 bases, and 8 bases lay outside the gene matches. Per germline, CDR1 LNHDA and CDR2 SQIVND (reference sequence). The CDR3 nucleotides read TGTGCCAGTAGTTTCCCGGACAGGGGTGTCACAGATACGCAGTATTTT. Translation: CASSFPDRGVTDTQYF. The full variable domain, with the rest looked up from reference TRBV19 and TRBJ2-3, is DGGITQSPKYLFRKEGQNVTLSCEQNLNHDAMYWYRQDPGQGLRLIYYSQIVNDFQKGDIAEGYSVSREKKESFPLTVTSAQKNPTAFYLCASSFPDRGVTDTQYFGPGTRLTVL.

Only one count was recorded for this clone. This chain uses TRBV11-3 with TRBJ2-5, with 11 positions matching TRBD1. The last part of the DNA fits TRBJ2-7 better; the J call may be wrong. CDR3 length: 14 amino acids. From germline, CDR1 is SGHNT and CDR2 YENEEA. The CDR3 DNA reads as TGTGCCAGCAGCGACCCGGGACAGGGGGGCGAGCAGTACTTC. This sequence encodes CASSDPGQGGEQYF.

The V call is TRBV27, the J call TRBJ2-1; tentatively, D is TRBD1 or TRBD2 (5 bases each). The length of the CDR3 is 14 residues. The V end was cut by 8 bases, the J end by 5 bases, with 16 bases between. CDR1 is MNHEY, CDR2 SMNVEV, per germline (reference sequence). The CDR3 region is CASWGRSTHNEQFF. Here the CDR3 DNA reads TGTGCCAGCTGGGGACGGAGTACGCACAATGAGCAGTTCTTC.

The CDR3 reads CASTDTTGELFF. The CDR3 DNA follows: TGTGCCAGCACCGACACCACCGGGGAGCTGTTTTTT. This sequence joins TRBV28 and TRBJ2-2; unclear D gene. Germline CDR1 MDHEN, CDR2 SYDVKM. The CDR3 spans 12 residues. The ends were cut back, 7 bases at V and 4 bases at J, with 7 bases in the middle.

The V gene is TRBV9, the J gene TRBJ2-5; TRBD1 might be the D (6 bases). Trimming left V 4 bases short and J 5 bases short, with 18 bases between. Germline loops: CDR1 SGDLS, CDR2 YYNGEE. The CDR3 totals 15 residues. CDR3 amino acids: CASSPEGTSWETQYF. The CDR3 coding sequence is TGTGCCAGCAGCCCCGAGGGGACATCGTGGGAGACCCAGTACTTC.

This chain uses TRBV28 with TRBJ2-4; D is uncertain. Germline-derived CDR1 and CDR2 are MDHEN and SYDVKM. This CDR3 has 12 residues. The ends were cut back, 3 bases at V and 4 bases at J, with 4 bases in the middle. The CDR3 reads CASSLAKNIQYF. The CDR3, as DNA: TGTGCCAGCAGTTTGGCGAAAAACATTCAGTACTTC.

This rearrangement joins TRBV13 to TRBJ2-7; 7 bases fit TRBD1. This CDR3 has 13 residues. Trimming cost V 3 bases and J 6 bases; bases outside gene matches: 5. The V gene's germline CDR1 is PRHDT and CDR2 FYEKMQ (reference sequence). This CDR3 is CASSLEGGREQYF. Here the CDR3 DNA reads TGTGCCAGCAGCTTGGAAGGGGGCCGCGAGCAGTACTTC.

The rearrangement links TRBV19 to TRBJ2-2, with 8 bases fitting TRBD1. Germline assignment: CDR1 LNHDA and CDR2 SQIVND (reference sequence). The CDR3 is 12 amino acids. Losses at the gene ends were 10 bases for V and 6 bases for J; bases not matched to a gene: 4. The CDR3 DNA sequence: TGTGCCACTAAACAGGGGGCCGGGGAGCTGTTTTTT. It yields the protein CATKQGAGELFF.

The chain employs TRBV11-2 and TRBJ2-3; TRBD2 aligns across 10 bases. This CDR3 contains 15 residues. Per the germline V gene, CDR1 is SGHAT and CDR2 is FQNNGV. Germline trimming cut 8 bases from V and 4 bases from J; bases unmatched to any gene: 9. The DNA of the CDR3 is TGTGCCAGCGGGCACCTAGCGGGAGTCGCAGATACGCAGTATTTT. Translating it yields CASGHLAGVADTQYF. The full variable domain, its missing parts supplied by reference TRBV11-2 and TRBJ2-3, is EAGVAQSPRYKIIEKRQSVAFWCNPISGHATLYWYQQILGQGPKLLIQFQNNGVVDDSQLPKDRFSAERLKGVDSTLKIQPAKLEDSAVYLCASGHLAGVADTQYFGPGTRLTVL.

The rearrangement uses TRBV7-6 and TRBJ2-6; D is uncertain. CDR1 SGHVS and CDR2 FNYEAQ come from the germline V gene. CDR3 length: 15 residues. Trimming left V 1 base short and J 1 base short, with 5 bases between. Written as DNA, the CDR3 is TGTGCCAGCAGCTTAGACGGGTCTGGGGCCAACGTCCTGACTTTC. This codes for CASSLDGSGANVLTF.

This chain joins TRBV6-5 and TRBJ1-2, with TRBD1 as a possible D gene (6 bases). The length of the CDR3 is 14 residues. The ends were cut back, 2 bases at V and 6 bases at J, with 13 bases in the middle. CDR1 is MNHEY, CDR2 SVGAGI, per germline. CDR3 in amino acids: CASSYVAQGNGYTF. DNA for the CDR3: TGTGCCAGCAGTTACGTAGCACAGGGCAATGGCTACACCTTC.